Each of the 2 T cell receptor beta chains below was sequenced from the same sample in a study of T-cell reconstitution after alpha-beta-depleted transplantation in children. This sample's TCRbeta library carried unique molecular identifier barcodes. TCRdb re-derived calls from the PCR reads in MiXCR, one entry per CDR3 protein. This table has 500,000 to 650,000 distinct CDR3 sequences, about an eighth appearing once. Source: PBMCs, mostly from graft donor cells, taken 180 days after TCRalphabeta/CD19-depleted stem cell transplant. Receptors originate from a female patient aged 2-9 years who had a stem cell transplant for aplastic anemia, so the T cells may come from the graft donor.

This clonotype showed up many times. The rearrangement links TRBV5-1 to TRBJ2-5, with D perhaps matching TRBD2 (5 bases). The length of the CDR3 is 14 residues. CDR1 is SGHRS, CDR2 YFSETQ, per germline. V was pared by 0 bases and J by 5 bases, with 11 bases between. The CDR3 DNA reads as TGCGCCAGCAGCTTGGGCCTCGGGGTGGAGACCCAGTACTTC. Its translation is CASSLGLGVETQYF.

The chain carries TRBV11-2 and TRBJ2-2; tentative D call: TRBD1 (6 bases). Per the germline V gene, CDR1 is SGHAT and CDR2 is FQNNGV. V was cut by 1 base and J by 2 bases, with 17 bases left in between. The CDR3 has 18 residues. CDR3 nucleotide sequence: TGTGCCAGCAGCTTAGGATCGCGCAGGGGTCTTAACACCGGGGAGCTGTTTTTT. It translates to CASSLGSRRGLNTGELFF.